The rows below give T cell receptor beta chains drawn from one sample of a study of blood T cell repertoires in COVID-19. The assay was immunoSEQ multiplex PCR, and TCRdb's table has in-frame clones only and misses some. In the table there are almost 95,000 clones, about 80% of which are singletons. The sample comprised peripheral blood. The receptor set was obtained from a man between 60 and 70 years old with acute or convalescent COVID-19. Each CDR3 is given with its conserved first and last residue. A D gene is named only where the DNA matches it firmly. Clone size is not always given. Where it is, it says once, few, many or a class for expanded clones.

J,V,length,D,size,CDR3,DNA
TRBJ2-7,TRBV7-2,15,-,-,CASSSAIGGRYEQYF,TGTGCCAGCAGCTCAGCCATCGGGGGGCGGTACGAGCAGTACTTC
TRBJ1-5,TRBV6-2/TRBV6-3,16,TRBD1,-,CASSTTDRGGYQPQHF,TGTGCCAGCAGTACAACGGACAGGGGAGGCTACCAGCCCCAGCATTTT
TRBJ1-2,TRBV20-1,13,TRBD1,-,CSASSPGQGSYTF,TGCAGTGCTAGTTCCCCGGGACAGGGAAGCTACACCTTC
TRBJ1-4,TRBV7-6,15,TRBD1,-,CASSYFQGQGEKLFF,TGTGCCAGCAGCTACTTCCAGGGACAGGGTGAAAAACTGTTTTTT
TRBJ2-7,TRBV7-6,17,-,-,CASSFGTGIQNWYEQYF,TGTGCCAGCAGCTTTGGAACAGGCATCCAAAACTGGTACGAGCAGTACTTC
TRBJ2-3,TRBV7-9,14,TRBD2,-,CASRKGLAVDTQYF,TGTGCCAGCAGAAAGGGACTAGCGGTAGATACGCAGTATTTT
TRBJ1-3,TRBV5-6,14,-,-,CASSLGVSGNTIYF,TGTGCCAGCAGCTTAGGGGTCTCTGGAAACACCATATATTTT
TRBJ1-3,TRBV29-1,11,-,once,CSVRGSATIYF,TGCAGCGTTCGGGGTAGCGCCACCATATATTTT
TRBJ1-2,TRBV29-1,16,TRBD1,-,CSVEGTGGAEQYGYTF,TGCAGCGTTGAAGGGACAGGGGGCGCAGAACAGTATGGCTACACCTTC
TRBJ2-3,TRBV10-1,15,-,-,CASSESALSTDTQYF,TGCGCCAGCAGCGAGTCGGCCCTTTCCACAGATACGCAGTATTTT
TRBJ2-5,TRBV5-1,15,-,-,CASSLTNPHQETQYF,TGCGCCAGCAGCTTGACTAACCCACACCAAGAGACCCAGTACTTC
TRBJ1-2,TRBV11-2,14,-,once,CASSLGPQVYGYTF,TGTGCCAGCAGCTTAGGGCCTCAGGTTTATGGCTACACCTTC
TRBJ2-7,TRBV10-3,15,-,-,CAISDMGKKGNEQYF,TGTGCCATCAGTGATATGGGGAAGAAGGGGAACGAGCAGTACTTC
TRBJ2-7,TRBV12-3/TRBV12-4,13,TRBD1,-,CASSPGTGNEQYF,TGTGCCAGCAGTCCCGGGACAGGAAACGAGCAGTACTTC
TRBJ1-1,TRBV4-2,16,-,-,CASSQEVQGLGTEAFF,TGTGCCAGCAGCCAAGAAGTGCAGGGGCTGGGGACTGAAGCTTTCTTT
TRBJ2-5,TRBV4-1,16,-,-,CASSQETRVIQETQYF,TGCGCCAGCAGCCAAGAAACTAGGGTCATCCAAGAGACCCAGTACTTC
TRBJ2-2,TRBV9,15,TRBD2,few,CASSVVASGAGELFF,TGTGCCAGCAGCGTAGTGGCTAGCGGGGCCGGGGAGCTGTTTTTT